This TCR beta chain originates from a study of T cell responses to AZD1222 COVID-19 vaccine. Notes on the study in general: It should be noted that donors were predominantly white British and more often female, and clonal diversity was possibly underestimated. Seropositive at baseline were only a handful of AZD1222 recipients.

To note about this clone: As yet, its antigen is unknown.

Libraries were prepared by immunoSEQ multiplex PCR; TCRdb keeps only in-frame clonotypes and omits some of them. The sample has 120,000 or so clones, about 89% seen once. This CDR3 has 17 amino acids. Trimming took 1 base from V and 0 from J, leaving 14 bases between them. From germline, CDR1 is SEHNR and CDR2 FQNEAQ (reference sequence). The sequencing used peripheral blood, collected on day 0 of AZD1222 vaccination. This TCR was recovered from an adult in good health. The J gene is TRBJ2-3, the V gene TRBV7-9; no clear D. This CDR3 is CASSLGAADPSTDTQYF. CDR3 nucleotides: TGTGCCAGCAGCTTAGGGGCCGCCGACCCTAGCACAGATACGCAGTATTTT. Complete variable domain (other parts from reference TRBV7-9 and TRBJ2-3): DTGVSQNPRHKITKRGQNVTFRCDPISEHNRLYWYRQTLGQGPEFLTYFQNEAQLEKSRLLSDRFSAERPKGSFSTLEIQRTEQGDSAMYLCASSLGAADPSTDTQYFGPGTRLTVL.